This TCR beta chain is from a study of shared clonotypes between healthy human individuals. Study-level information: Donor ages ranged 18 to 49 years: a couple of women, a few men. Three plates were used per donor for CD4 naive, three for CD4 memory, two for CD8 naive and one for CD8 memory. Study conclusions and caveats: Sampling covered blood only; tissue repertoires likely differ.

Generated by immunoSEQ multiplex PCR, the TCRdb table keeps only in-frame clones and is missing some. Of some 740,000 clones listed, about 92% were seen once; the top ten hold around 24%. For this clone: The antigen is not known.

The CDR3 covers 13 residues. Trimming took off 8 bases at V and 4 bases at J, with 15 bases between the two ends. CDR1 and CDR2 (germline): LNHDA, SQIVND (reference sequence). CD45RO-negative, CCR7-selected cells formed the naive CD8 fraction, which excluded terminally differentiated effector memory CD45RA+ cells. V usage is TRBV19 and J usage is TRBJ2-7, with D tentatively TRBD1 (6 bases). The sequencing input was naive CD8+ T cells sorted from blood. This receptor was identified in a man aged 25-40 years in good health. CDR3 region: CASAPGQVYEQYF. The CDR3 DNA reads TGTGCCAGTGCGCCGGGACAAGTGTACGAGCAGTACTTC.